This TCR beta chain was captured in a study of T cell clonotyping in hematopoietic cell transplantation. Time point reported: recipient sample about 28 days before transplant, after cytoreduction. Sequencing was performed with immunoSEQ multiplex PCR; in TCRdb, only in-frame clones are kept and a portion is missing. The table records about 41,000 clones, about 85% of them present only once. Trimming took off 2 bases at V and 0 bases at J, with 3 bases between the two ends. This CDR3 spans 13 amino acids. Germline loops: CDR1 SGHVS, CDR2 FNYEAQ. This TCR came from a man in his 60s with acute myeloid leukemia. Some clones in this sample may be carry-over from other donors' samples. Here the sequenced sample was peripheral blood mononuclear cells, taken before stem cell transplant. The genes are TRBV7-6 and TRBJ2-3; D gene unclear. CDR3 region: CASSLPSTDTQYF. The CDR3 DNA sequence: TGTGCCAGCAGCTTACCAAGCACAGATACGCAGTATTTT.